This T cell receptor (beta chain) was obtained from a study of T cells after yellow fever vaccination. Study results and limitations: The booster response re-showed most primary clones: approximately 97% CD4, almost 90% CD8.

The 5'RACE template-switching step produced TCR cDNA and added a universal primer site and UMIs. TCRdb reprocessed the 5' RACE reads via MiXCR and lists one record per CDR3 protein. This table holds 120,000 or so distinct CDR3 sequences, roughly 15% found once. In this sample, this clonotype turned up many times. Its specificity is not known. The clonotype was recovered from a man aged 18-30 years who received the YFV17D yellow fever vaccine. The material was CD8+ T cells sorted from PBMCs, obtained 5 days after the yellow fever booster vaccination.

Written as DNA, the CDR3 is TGTGCCAGCAGTCAAGACCAGGGTGAAAAACTGTTTTTT. Translating it yields CASSQDQGEKLFF. The gene calls are TRBV9 and TRBJ1-4, with D perhaps TRBD1 (5 bases). The CDR3 length is 13 residues. Germline V gene sequence: CDR1 SGDLS, CDR2 YYNGEE. V lost 5 bases and J lost 7, with 12 bases in between.